This TCR beta chain was sequenced in a study of radiotherapy plus CTLA-4 blockade in lung cancer. Study background: Patients showed objective responses in about 20% of cases and disease control in approximately 28%. The study, taken as a whole, reports: The study found tumor-derived TCR clones expanded in blood after radiotherapy plus ipilimumab.

The repertoire was sequenced with immunoSEQ multiplex PCR; TCRdb's copy has only in-frame clones and lacks some. The sample lists about 76,000 clones, approximately 80% occurring once. The CDR3 length is 14 residues. The V end was cut by 4 bases, the J end by 4 bases, with 12 bases between. From germline, CDR1 is LNHDA and CDR2 SQIVND (reference sequence). Receiving focal radiation plus CTLA-4 blockade with ipilimumab were patients who had chemo-refractory metastatic non-small-cell lung cancer. For this clone: The target antigen is unknown.

The V and J genes are TRBV19 and TRBJ2-3; D perhaps matches TRBD2 (6 bases). This material consisted of peripheral blood, taken from a patient treated with radiotherapy plus ipilimumab. This TCR was recovered from a human donor with non-small cell lung cancer who had stable disease on radiotherapy plus ipilimumab. This CDR3 reads CASSTGLPPDTQYF. CDR3 coding DNA: TGTGCCAGTAGTACAGGACTACCCCCAGATACGCAGTATTTT.